The clone carrying this T cell receptor (beta chain) was counted a single time. Its antigen is currently unknown. The source of the sample is a study of cytomegalovirus exposure and HLA in healthy donors. The study, taken as a whole, reports: A later analysis showed that HLA-associated TCR beta chains had undergone more clonal expansion than equally common others.

Use of 60 Vbeta and 13 Jbeta primers characterized the PCR. Assay used: immunoSEQ multiplex PCR; TCRdb lists only in-frame clones, some missing. The table shows approximately 100,000 clones, with less than 70% occurring only once. The CDR3 extends over 13 amino acids. The germline V and J ends were trimmed by 0 bases and 4 bases, with 6 bases remaining between them. From germline, CDR1 is SGHRS and CDR2 YFSETQ. The rearrangement uses TRBV5-1 and TRBJ2-3, with a tentative D call TRBD1 (6 bases). Sequenced sample: PBMCs. The clonotype was recovered from a human donor in good health. CDR3 DNA sequence: TGCGCCAGCAGCTTGGGACAGGCAGATACGCAGTATTTT. Translation gives CASSLGQADTQYF.